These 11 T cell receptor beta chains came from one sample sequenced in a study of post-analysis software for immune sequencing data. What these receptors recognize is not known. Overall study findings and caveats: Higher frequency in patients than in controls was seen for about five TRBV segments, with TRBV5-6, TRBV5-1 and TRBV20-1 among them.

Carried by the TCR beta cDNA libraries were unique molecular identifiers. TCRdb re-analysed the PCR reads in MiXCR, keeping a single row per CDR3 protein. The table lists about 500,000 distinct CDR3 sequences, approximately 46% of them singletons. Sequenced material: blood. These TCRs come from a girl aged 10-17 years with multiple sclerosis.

The CDR3, as DNA: TGTGCCAGCAGTTCCGAGGGAGGGGCGTTAGACACTGAAGCTTTCTTT. Its protein is CASSSEGGALDTEAFF. The chain combines TRBV28 with TRBJ1-1; possible D gene TRBD1, 5 bases. From germline, CDR1 is MDHEN and CDR2 SYDVKM. The length of the CDR3 is 16 residues. Trimming left V 4 bases short and J 3 bases short, with 18 bases between.

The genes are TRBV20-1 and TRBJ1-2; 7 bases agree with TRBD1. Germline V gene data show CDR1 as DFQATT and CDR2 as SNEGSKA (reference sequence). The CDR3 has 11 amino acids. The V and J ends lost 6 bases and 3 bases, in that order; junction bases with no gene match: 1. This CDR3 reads CSAGGDYGYTF. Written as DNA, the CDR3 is TGCAGTGCAGGGGGCGACTATGGCTACACCTTC.

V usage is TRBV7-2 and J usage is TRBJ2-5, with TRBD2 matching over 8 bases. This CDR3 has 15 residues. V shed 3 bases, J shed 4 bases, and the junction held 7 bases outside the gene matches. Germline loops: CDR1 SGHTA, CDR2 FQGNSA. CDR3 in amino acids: CASSFSGIPGETQYF. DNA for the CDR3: TGTGCCAGCAGCTTTAGCGGGATTCCGGGAGAGACCCAGTACTTC.

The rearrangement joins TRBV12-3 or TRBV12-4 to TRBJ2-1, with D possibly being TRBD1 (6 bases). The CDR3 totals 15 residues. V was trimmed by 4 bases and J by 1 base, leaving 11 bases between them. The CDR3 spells CASSSSGESYNEQFF. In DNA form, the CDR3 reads TGTGCCAGCAGTTCCTCAGGGGAATCCTACAATGAGCAGTTCTTC.

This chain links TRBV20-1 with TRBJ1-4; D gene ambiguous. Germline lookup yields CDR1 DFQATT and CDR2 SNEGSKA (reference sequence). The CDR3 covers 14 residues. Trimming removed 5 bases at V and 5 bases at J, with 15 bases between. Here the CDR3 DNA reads TGCAGTGCTTGGACCTATCCAGACAATGAAAAACTGTTTTTT. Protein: CSAWTYPDNEKLFF.

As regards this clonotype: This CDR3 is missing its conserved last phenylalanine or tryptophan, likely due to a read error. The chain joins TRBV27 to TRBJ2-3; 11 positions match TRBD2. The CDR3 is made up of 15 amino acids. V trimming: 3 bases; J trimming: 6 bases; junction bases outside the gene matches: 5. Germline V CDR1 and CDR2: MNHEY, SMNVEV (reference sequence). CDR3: CASSLTSGKRDTQYL. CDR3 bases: TGTGCCAGCAGTTTGACTAGCGGGAAGAGGGATACGCAGTATTTG.

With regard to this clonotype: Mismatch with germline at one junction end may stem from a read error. CDR3 DNA sequence: TGCGCCAGCAGCTACACCGACGGATCCACAGATACGCGGTATTTT. It encodes CASSYTDGSTDTRYF. The chain joins TRBV5-1 to TRBJ2-3; the D is unclear. The CDR3 runs to 15 residues. The germline V gene has CDR1 SGHRS and CDR2 YFSETQ.

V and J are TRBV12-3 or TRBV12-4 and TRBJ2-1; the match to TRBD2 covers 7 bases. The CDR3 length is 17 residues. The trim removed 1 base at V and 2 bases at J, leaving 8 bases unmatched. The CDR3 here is CASSLGGGLIAYNEQFF. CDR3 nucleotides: TGTGCCAGCAGTTTAGGGGGAGGGCTAATCGCCTACAATGAGCAGTTCTTC.

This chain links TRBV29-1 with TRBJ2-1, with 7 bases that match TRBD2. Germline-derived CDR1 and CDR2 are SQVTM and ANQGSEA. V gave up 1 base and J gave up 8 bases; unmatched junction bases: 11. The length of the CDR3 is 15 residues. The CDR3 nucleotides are TGCAGCGTTGAAGGGGGGGGACGCCGCTCGTATGAGCAGTTCTTC. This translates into CSVEGGGRRSYEQFF.

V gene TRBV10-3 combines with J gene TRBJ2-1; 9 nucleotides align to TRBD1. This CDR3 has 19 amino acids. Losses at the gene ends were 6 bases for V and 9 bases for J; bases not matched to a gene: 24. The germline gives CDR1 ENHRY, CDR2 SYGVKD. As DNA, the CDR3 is TGTGCCATCAGCCAGACCGGGACAGGGCTCTTTGTAAGCAAGGTTGAGCAGTTCTTC. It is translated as CAISQTGTGLFVSKVEQFF.

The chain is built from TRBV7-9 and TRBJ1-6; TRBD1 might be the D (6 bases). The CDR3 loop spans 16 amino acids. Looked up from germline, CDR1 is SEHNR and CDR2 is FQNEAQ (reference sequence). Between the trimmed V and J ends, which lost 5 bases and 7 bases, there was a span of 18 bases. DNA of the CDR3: TGTGCCAGCAGCGTTACCGGGGGCCTGACGAATTCACCCCTCCACTTT. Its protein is CASSVTGGLTNSPLHF.